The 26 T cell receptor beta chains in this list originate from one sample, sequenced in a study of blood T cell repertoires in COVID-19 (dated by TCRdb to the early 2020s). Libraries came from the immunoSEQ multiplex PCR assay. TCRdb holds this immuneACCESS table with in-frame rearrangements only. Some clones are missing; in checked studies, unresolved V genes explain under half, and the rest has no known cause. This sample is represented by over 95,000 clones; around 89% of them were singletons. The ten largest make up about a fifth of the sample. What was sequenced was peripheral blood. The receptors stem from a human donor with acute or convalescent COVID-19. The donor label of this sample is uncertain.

CDR3 in amino acids: CASSLLPLSNTGELFF. CDR3 DNA sequence: TGTGCCAGCAGCTTACTCCCTTTGTCGAACACCGGGGAGCTGTTTTTT. The V and J genes are TRBV7-9 and TRBJ2-2; D is unclear. Trimming stripped 2 bases from V and 0 bases from J, with 10 bases between. Germline values: CDR1 SEHNR, CDR2 FQNEAQ (reference sequence). The CDR3 runs to 16 residues.

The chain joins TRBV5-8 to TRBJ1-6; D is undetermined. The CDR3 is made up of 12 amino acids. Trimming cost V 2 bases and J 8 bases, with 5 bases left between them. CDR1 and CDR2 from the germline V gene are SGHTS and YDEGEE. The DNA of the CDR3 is TGTGCCAGCAGCTTTATTTATTCACCCCTCCACTTT. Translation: CASSFIYSPLHF.

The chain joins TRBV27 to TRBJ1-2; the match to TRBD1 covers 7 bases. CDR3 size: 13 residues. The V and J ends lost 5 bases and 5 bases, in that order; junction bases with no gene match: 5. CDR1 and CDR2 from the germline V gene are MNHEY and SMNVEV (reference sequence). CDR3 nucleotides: TGTGCCAGCAGTAGACGGGACAGTTATGGCTACACCTTC. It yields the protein CASSRRDSYGYTF.

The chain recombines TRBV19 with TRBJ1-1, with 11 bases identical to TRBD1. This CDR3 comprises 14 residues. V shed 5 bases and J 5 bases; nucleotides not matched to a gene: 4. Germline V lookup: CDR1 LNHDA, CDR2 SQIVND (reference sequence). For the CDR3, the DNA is TGTGCCAGTAGTGAGGGACAGGGGGTAACTGAAGCTTTCTTT. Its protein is CASSEGQGVTEAFF.

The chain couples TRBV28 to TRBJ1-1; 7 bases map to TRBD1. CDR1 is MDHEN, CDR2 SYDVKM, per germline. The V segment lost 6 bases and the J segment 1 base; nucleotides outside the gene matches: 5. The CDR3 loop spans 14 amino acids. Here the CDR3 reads CASSPGDRNTEAFF. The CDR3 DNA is TGTGCCAGCAGCCCAGGGGACAGGAACACTGAAGCTTTCTTT. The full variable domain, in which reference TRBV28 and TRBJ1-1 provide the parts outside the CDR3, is DVKVTQSSRYLVKRTGEKVFLECVQDMDHENMFWYRQDPGLGLRLIYFSYDVKMKEKGDIPEGYSVSREKKERFSLILESASTNQTSMYLCASSPGDRNTEAFFGQGTRLTVV.

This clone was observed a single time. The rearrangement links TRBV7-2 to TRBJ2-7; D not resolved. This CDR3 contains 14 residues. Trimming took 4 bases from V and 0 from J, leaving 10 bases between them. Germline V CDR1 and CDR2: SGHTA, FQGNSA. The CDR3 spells CASSSDSISYEQYF. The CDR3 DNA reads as TGTGCCAGCAGCTCCGACTCGATCTCCTACGAGCAGTACTTC.

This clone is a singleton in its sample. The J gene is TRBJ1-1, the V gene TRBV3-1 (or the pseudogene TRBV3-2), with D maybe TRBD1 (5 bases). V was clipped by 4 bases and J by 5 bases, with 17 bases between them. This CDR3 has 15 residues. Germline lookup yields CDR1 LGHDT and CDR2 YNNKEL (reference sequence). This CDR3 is CASSRVHTGMTEAFF. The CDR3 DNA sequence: TGTGCCAGCAGCCGAGTCCACACAGGTATGACTGAAGCTTTCTTT.

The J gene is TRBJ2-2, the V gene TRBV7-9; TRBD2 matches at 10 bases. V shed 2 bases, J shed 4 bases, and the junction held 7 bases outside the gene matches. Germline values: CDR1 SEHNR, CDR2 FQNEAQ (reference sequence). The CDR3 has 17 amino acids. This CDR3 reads CASSLSAGGYRTGELFF. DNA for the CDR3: TGTGCCAGCAGCTTATCAGCGGGAGGGTACCGCACCGGGGAGCTGTTTTTT.

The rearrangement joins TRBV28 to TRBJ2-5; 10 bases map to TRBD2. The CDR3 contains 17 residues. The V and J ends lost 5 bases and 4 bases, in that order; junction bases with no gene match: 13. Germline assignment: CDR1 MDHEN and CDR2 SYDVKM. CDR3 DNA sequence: TGTGCCAGCAGTAAGCGGGAGGGGACAGCTATTAGAGAGACCCAGTACTTC. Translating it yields CASSKREGTAIRETQYF.

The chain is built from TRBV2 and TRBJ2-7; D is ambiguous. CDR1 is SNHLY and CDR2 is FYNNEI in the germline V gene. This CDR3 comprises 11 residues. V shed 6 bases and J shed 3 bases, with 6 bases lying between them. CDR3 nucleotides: TGTGCCAGCAGCGAGTACTACGAGCAGTACTTC. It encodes CASSEYYEQYF.

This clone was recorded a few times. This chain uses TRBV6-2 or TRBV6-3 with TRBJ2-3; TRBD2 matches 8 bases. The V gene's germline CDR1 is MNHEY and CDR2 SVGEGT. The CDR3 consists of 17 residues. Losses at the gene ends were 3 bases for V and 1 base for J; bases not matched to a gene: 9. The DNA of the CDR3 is TGTGCCAGCAGTTATTTCGGGCTAGCGGGCCGCACAGATACGCAGTATTTT. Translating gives CASSYFGLAGRTDTQYF.

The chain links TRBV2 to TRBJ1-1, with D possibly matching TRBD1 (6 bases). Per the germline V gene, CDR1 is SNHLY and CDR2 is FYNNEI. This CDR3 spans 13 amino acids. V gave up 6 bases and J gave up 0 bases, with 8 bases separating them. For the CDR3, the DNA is TGTGCCAGCAGACAGGGCTTGAACACTGAAGCTTTCTTT. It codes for CASRQGLNTEAFF.

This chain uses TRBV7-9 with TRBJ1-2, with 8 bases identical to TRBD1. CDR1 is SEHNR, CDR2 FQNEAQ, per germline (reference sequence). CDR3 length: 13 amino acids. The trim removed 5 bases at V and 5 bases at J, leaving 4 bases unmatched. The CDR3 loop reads CASSKQGGYGYTF. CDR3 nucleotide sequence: TGTGCCAGCAGCAAACAGGGGGGTTATGGCTACACCTTC. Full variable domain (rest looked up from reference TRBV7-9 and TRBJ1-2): DTGVSQNPRHKITKRGQNVTFRCDPISEHNRLYWYRQTLGQGPEFLTYFQNEAQLEKSRLLSDRFSAERPKGSFSTLEIQRTEQGDSAMYLCASSKQGGYGYTFGSGTRLTVV.

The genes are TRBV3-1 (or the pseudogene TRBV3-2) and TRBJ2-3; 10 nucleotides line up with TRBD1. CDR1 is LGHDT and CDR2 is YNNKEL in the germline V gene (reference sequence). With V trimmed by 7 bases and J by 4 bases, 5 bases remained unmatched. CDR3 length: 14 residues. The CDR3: CASKTGGLPDTQYF. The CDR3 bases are TGTGCCAGCAAGACAGGGGGCCTCCCAGATACGCAGTATTTT.

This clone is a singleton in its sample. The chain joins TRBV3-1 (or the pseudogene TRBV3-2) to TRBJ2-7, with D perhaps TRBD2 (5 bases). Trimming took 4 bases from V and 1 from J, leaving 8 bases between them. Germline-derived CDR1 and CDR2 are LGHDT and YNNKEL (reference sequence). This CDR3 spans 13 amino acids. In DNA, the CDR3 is TGTGCCAGCAGCCTTCGGGATTCCTACGAGCAGTACTTC. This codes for CASSLRDSYEQYF.

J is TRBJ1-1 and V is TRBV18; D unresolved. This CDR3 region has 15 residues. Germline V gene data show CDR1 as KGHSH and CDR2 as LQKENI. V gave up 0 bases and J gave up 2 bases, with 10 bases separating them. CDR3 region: CASSPPAGINTEAFF. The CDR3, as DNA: TGTGCCAGCTCACCACCGGCGGGGATAAACACTGAAGCTTTCTTT. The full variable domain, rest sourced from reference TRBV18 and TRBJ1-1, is NAGVMQNPRHLVRRRGQEARLRCSPMKGHSHVYWYRQLPEEGLKFMVYLQKENIIDESGMPKERFSAEFPKEGPSILRIQQVVRGDSAAYFCASSPPAGINTEAFFGQGTRLTVV.

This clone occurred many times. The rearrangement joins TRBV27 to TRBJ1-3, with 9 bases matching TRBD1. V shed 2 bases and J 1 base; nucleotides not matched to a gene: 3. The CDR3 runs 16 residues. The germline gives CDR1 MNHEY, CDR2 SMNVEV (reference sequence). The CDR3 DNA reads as TGTGCCAGCAGTTTAAGGGACAGGGCATCTGGAAACACCATATATTTT. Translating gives CASSLRDRASGNTIYF.

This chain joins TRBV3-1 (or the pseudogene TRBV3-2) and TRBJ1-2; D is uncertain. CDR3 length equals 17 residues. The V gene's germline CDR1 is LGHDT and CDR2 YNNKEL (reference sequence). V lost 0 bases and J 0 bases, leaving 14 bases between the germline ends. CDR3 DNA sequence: TGTGCCAGCAGCCAAGAAGCCGGGGATGATGCTAACTATGGCTACACCTTC. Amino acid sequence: CASSQEAGDDANYGYTF.

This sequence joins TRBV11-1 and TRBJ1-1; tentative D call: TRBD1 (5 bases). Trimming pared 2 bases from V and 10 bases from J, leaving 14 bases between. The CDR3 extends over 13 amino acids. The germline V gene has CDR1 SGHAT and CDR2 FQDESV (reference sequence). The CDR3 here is CASSLIESGGAFF. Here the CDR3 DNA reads TGTGCCAGCAGCTTAATAGAGTCGGGGGGAGCTTTCTTT.

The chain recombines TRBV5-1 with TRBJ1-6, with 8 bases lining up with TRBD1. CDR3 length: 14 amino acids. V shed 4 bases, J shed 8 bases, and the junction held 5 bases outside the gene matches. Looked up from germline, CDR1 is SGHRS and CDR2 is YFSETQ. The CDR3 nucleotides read TGCGCCAGCAGCCCGACAGGGGAGGATTCACCCCTCCACTTT. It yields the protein CASSPTGEDSPLHF.

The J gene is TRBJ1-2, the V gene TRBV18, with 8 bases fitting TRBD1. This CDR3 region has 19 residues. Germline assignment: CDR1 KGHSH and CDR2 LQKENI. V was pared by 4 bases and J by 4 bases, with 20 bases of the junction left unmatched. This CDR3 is CASSQFPPGGMHFGYGYTF. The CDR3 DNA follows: TGTGCCAGCTCACAGTTCCCACCAGGGGGCATGCATTTTGGCTATGGCTACACCTTC. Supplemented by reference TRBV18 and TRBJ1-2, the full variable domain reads NAGVMQNPRHLVRRRGQEARLRCSPMKGHSHVYWYRQLPEEGLKFMVYLQKENIIDESGMPKERFSAEFPKEGPSILRIQQVVRGDSAAYFCASSQFPPGGMHFGYGYTFGSGTRLTVV.

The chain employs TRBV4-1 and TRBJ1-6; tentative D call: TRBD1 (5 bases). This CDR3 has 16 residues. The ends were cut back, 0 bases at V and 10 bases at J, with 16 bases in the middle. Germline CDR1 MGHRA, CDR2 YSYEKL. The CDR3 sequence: CASSQDGGYLGSPLHF. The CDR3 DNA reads TGCGCCAGCAGCCAAGATGGGGGGTACTTAGGGTCACCCCTCCACTTT.

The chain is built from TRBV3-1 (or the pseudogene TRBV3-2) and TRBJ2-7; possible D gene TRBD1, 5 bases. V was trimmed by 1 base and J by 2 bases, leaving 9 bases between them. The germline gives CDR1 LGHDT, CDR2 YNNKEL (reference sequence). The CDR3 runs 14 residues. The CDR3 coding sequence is TGTGCCAGCAGCCAAGCTTGGGGCGCCTACGAGCAGTACTTC. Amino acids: CASSQAWGAYEQYF.

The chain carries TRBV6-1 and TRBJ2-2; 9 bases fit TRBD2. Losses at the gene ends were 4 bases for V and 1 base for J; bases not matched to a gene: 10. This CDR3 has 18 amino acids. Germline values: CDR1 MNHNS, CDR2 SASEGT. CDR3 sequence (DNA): TGTGCCAGCAGTGCTCAATTCCATAGCGGGGGGAACACCGGGGAGCTGTTTTTT. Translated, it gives CASSAQFHSGGNTGELFF.

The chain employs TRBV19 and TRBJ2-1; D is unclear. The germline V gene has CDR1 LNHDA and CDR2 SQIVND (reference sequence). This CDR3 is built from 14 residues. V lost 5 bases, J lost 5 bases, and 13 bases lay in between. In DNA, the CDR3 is TGTGCCAGTAGTTGGCTCCCAATACACAATGAGCAGTTCTTC. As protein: CASSWLPIHNEQFF.

This CDR3 is CASSLGGADVADTQYF. CDR3 coding DNA: TGCGCCAGCAGCTTGGGCGGGGCGGATGTCGCAGATACGCAGTATTTT. This chain uses TRBV5-1 with TRBJ2-3; D may be TRBD2 (6 bases). V shed 0 bases and J shed 4 bases, with 15 bases lying between them. The germline gives CDR1 SGHRS, CDR2 YFSETQ. CDR3 length equals 16 residues.